This passage covers 4 T cell receptor beta chains from one sample sequenced in a study of vaccination effects on CD4 cells after COVID-19. ViraFEST expansion of antigen-specific CD4+ T cells with viral peptide pools preceded sequencing. CD4+ T cell isolation took place after less than 13 days of culture. These receptors have no known antigen. Clones were sequenced by immunoSEQ multiplex PCR, and TCRdb holds only the in-frame ones, with some missing. Here the sample spans some 79,000 clones, 70% to 75% being singletons. The sequencing here drew on CD4+ T cells from PBMCs cultured with HCoV-229E spike peptides, taken before COVID-19 vaccination. The receptors here all came from a human donor who received a COVID-19 vaccine.

V gene TRBV6-2 or TRBV6-3 combines with J gene TRBJ2-2; no definite D call. V was shortened by 0 bases and J by 2 bases, with 10 bases between the two germline ends. Germline V lookup: CDR1 MNHEY, CDR2 SVGEGT. The CDR3 contains 16 residues. In nucleotides, the CDR3 is TGTGCCAGCAGTTACTCGGGCCTCCCAAACACCGGGGAGCTGTTTTTT. It is translated as CASSYSGLPNTGELFF.

The chain couples TRBV4-3 to TRBJ2-3, with D unclear. V lost 2 bases, J lost 0 bases, and 6 bases lay in between. Germline CDR1 and CDR2: LGHNA and YSLEER. CDR3 length: 14 residues. CDR3: CASSQMLSTDTQYF. The CDR3 nucleotides read TGCGCCAGCAGCCAAATGTTGAGCACAGATACGCAGTATTTT.

The V and J genes are TRBV30 and TRBJ1-2; perhaps TRBD1 as D (6 bases). Germline V gives CDR1 GTSNPN, CDR2 SVGIG (reference sequence). The V and J ends lost 5 bases and 3 bases respectively, with 10 bases between them. This CDR3 comprises 12 residues. The CDR3 region is CAWFRGDYGYTF. CDR3 nucleotide sequence: TGTGCCTGGTTCAGGGGCGACTATGGCTACACCTTC.

CDR3 DNA sequence: TGTGCCAGCAGCCGAAGCGGGGGGCCCTACGAGCAGTACGTC. Residues: CASSRSGGPYEQYV. The chain employs TRBV6-2 or TRBV6-3 and TRBJ2-7; TRBD2 agrees at 9 bases. CDR3 size: 14 residues. Germline values: CDR1 MNHEY, CDR2 SVGEGT. The trim removed 6 bases at V and 2 bases at J, leaving 5 bases unmatched.